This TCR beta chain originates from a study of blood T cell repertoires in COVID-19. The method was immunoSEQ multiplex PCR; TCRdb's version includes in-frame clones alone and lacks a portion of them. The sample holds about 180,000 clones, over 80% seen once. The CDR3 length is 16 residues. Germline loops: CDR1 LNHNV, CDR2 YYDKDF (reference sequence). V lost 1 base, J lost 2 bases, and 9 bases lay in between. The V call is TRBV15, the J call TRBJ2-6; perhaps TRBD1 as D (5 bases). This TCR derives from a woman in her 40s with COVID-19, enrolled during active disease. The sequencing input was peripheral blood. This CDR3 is CATSRAGPPGANVLTF. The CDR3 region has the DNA TGTGCCACCAGCAGAGCAGGGCCCCCTGGGGCCAACGTCCTGACTTTC.